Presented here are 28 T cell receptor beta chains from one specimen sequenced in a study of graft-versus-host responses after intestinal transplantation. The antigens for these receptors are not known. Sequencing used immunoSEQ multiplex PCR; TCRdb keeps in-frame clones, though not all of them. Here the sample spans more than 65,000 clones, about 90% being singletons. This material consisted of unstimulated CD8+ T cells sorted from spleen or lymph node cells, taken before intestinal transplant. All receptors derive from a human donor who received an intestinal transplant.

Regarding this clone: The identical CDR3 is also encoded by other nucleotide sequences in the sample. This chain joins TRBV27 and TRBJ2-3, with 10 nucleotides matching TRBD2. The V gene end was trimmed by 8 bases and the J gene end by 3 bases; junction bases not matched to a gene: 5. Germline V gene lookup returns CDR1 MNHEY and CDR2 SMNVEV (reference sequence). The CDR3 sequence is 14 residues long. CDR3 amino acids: CASRLAGGTDTQYF. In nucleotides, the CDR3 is TGTGCCAGCCGACTAGCGGGTGGGACAGATACGCAGTATTTT.

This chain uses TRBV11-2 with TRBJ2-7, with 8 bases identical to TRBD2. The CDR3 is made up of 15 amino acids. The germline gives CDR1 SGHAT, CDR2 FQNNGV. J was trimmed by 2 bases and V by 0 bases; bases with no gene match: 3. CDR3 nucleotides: TGTGCCAGCAGCTTAGACGGCGGGGGGACCTACGAGCAGTACTTC. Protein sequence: CASSLDGGGTYEQYF.

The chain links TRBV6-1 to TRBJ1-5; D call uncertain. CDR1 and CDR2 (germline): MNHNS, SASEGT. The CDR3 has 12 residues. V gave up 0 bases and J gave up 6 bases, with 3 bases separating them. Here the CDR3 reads CASSEASQPQHF. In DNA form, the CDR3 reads TGTGCCAGCAGTGAAGCGAGTCAGCCCCAGCATTTT.

The CDR3 coding sequence is TGTGCCAGCAGTTACGAGGGATGGGGGAACACTGAAGCTTTCTTT. Encoded protein: CASSYEGWGNTEAFF. The chain has TRBV6-5 and TRBJ1-1; D is unresolved. The CDR3 has 15 amino acids. Trimming removed 2 bases from V and 1 base from J, with 11 bases in between. Germline V gives CDR1 MNHEY, CDR2 SVGAGI.

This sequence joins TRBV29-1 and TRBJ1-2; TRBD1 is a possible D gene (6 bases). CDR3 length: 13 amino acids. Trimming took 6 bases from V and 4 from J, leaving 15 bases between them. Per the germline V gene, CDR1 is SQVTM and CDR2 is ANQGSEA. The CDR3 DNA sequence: TGCAGCGTAGTATCGGGACAAAGCTATGGCTACACCTTC. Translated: CSVVSGQSYGYTF.

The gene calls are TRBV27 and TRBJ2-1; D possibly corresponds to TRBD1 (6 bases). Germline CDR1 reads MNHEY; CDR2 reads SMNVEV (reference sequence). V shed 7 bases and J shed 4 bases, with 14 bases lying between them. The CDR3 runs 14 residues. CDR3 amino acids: CASMSGQLYNEQFF. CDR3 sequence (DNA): TGTGCCAGCATGTCCGGACAGTTGTACAATGAGCAGTTCTTC.

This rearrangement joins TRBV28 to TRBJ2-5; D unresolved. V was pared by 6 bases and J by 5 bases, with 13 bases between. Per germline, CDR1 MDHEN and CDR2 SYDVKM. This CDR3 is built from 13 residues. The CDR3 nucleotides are TGTGCCAGCAGGAAGATTAGCTTCGAGACCCAGTACTTC. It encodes CASRKISFETQYF.

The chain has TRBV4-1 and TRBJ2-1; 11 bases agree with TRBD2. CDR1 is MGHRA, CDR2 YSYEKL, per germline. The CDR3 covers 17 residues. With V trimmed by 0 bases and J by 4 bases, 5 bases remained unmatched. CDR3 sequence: CASSQDLLAGGYNEQFF. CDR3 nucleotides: TGCGCCAGCAGCCAAGATCTGCTAGCGGGAGGTTACAATGAGCAGTTCTTC.

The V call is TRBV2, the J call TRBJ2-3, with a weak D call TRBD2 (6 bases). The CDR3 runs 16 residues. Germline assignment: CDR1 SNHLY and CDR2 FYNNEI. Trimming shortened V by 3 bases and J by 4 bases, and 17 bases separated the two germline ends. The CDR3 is CASSEEELAGADTQYF. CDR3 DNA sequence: TGTGCCAGCAGTGAGGAGGAACTAGCAGGCGCAGATACGCAGTATTTT.

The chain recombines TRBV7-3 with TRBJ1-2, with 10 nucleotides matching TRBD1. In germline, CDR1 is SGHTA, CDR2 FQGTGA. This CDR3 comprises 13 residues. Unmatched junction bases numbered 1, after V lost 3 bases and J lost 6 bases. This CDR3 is CASSLGTGDGYTF. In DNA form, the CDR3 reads TGTGCCAGCAGCTTGGGGACAGGGGATGGCTACACCTTC.

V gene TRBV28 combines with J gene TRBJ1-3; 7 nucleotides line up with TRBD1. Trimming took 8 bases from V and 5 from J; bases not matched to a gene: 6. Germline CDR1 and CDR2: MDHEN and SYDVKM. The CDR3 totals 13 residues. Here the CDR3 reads CASLGDRRNTIYF. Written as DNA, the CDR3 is TGTGCCAGCCTGGGGGACAGAAGAAACACCATATATTTT.

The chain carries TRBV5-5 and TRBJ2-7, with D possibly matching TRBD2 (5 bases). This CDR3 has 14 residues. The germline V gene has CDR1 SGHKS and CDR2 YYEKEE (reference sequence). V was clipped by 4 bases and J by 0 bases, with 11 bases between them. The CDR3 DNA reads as TGTGCCAGCAGCCCCCCGGGGAGCTCCTACGAGCAGTACTTC. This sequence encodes CASSPPGSSYEQYF.

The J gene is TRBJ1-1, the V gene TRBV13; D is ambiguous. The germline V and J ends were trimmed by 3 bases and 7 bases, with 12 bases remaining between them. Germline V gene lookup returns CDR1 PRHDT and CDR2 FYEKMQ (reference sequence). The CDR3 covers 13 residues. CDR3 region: CASSLGGPFEAFF. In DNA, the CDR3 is TGTGCCAGCAGCTTGGGAGGACCTTTTGAAGCTTTCTTT.

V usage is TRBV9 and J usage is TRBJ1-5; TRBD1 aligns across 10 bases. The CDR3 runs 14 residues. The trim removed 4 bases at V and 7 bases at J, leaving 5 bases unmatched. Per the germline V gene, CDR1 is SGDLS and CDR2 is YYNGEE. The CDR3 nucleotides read TGTGCCAGCAGCCGGGACAGGGGCAGGCAGCCCCAGCATTTT. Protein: CASSRDRGRQPQHF.

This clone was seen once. The CDR3: CASSRLVDEQFF. The CDR3 nucleotides read TGCGCCAGCAGTAGACTAGTCGATGAGCAGTTCTTC. This chain uses TRBV10-2 with TRBJ2-1; D is perhaps TRBD2 (6 bases). V was shortened by 5 bases and J by 8 bases, with 10 bases between the two germline ends. This CDR3 contains 12 residues. Germline V CDR1 and CDR2: WSHSY, SAAADI.

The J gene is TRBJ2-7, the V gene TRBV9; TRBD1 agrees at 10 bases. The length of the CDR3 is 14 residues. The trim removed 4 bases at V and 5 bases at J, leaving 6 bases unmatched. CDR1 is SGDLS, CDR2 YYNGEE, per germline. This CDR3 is CASSPGTGDHEQYF. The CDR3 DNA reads TGTGCCAGCAGCCCCGGGACAGGGGACCACGAGCAGTACTTC.

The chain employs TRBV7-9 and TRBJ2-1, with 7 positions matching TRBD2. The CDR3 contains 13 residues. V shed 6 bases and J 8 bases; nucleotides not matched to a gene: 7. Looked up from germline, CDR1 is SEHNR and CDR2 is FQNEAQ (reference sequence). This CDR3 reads CASRAGLLDEQFF. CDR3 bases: TGTGCCAGCAGAGCGGGACTACTCGATGAGCAGTTCTTC.

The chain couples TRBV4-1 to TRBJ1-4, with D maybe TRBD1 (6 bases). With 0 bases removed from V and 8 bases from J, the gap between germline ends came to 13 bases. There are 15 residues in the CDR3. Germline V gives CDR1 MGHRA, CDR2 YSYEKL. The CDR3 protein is CASSQEAPGTEKLFF. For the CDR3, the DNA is TGCGCCAGCAGCCAAGAGGCCCCAGGGACAGAAAAACTGTTTTTT.

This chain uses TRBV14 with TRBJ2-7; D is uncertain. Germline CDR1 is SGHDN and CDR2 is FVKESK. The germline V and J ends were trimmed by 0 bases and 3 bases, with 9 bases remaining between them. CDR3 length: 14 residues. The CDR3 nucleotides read TGTGCCAGCAGCCAAGATCTGGGCCACTACGAGCAGTACTTC. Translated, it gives CASSQDLGHYEQYF.

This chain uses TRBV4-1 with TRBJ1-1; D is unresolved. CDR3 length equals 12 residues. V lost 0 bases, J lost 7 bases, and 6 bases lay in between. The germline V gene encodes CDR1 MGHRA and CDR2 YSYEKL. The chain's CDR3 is CASSQDGDEAFF. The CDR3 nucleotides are TGCGCCAGCAGCCAAGATGGAGATGAAGCTTTCTTT.

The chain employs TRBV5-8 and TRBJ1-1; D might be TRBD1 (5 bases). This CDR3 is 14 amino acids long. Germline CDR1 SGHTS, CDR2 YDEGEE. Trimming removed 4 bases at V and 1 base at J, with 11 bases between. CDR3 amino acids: CASSHGGRNTEAFF. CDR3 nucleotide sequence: TGTGCCAGCAGCCACGGGGGTAGGAACACTGAAGCTTTCTTT.

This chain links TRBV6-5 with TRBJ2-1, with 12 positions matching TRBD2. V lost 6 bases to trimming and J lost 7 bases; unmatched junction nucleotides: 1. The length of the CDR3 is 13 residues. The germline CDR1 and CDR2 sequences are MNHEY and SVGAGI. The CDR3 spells CASSGLAGNEQFF. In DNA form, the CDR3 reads TGTGCCAGCAGCGGACTAGCGGGGAATGAGCAGTTCTTC.

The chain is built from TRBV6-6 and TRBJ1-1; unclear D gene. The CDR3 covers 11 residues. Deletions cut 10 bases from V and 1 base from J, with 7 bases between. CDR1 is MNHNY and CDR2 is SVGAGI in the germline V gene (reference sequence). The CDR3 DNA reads TGTGCCACTACCACGAACACTGAAGCTTTCTTT. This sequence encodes CATTTNTEAFF.

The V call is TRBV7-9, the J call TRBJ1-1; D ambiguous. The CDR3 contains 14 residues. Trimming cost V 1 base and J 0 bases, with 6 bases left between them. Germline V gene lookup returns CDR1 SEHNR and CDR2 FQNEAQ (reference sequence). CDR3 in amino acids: CASSLVVMNTEAFF. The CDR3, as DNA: TGTGCCAGCAGCTTAGTAGTCATGAACACTGAAGCTTTCTTT.

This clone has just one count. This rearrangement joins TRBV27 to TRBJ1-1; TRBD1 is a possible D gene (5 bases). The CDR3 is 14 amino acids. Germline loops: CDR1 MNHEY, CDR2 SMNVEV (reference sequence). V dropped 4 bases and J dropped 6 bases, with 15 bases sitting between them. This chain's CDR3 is CASSWGPSVSEAFF. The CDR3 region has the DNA TGTGCCAGCAGTTGGGGCCCATCGGTCTCTGAAGCTTTCTTT.

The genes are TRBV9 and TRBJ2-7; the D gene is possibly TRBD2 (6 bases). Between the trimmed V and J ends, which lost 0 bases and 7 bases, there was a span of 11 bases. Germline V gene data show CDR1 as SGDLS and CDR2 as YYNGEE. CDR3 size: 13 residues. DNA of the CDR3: TGTGCCAGCAGCGTAGTATCCGGGGGTGAGCAGTACTTC. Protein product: CASSVVSGGEQYF.

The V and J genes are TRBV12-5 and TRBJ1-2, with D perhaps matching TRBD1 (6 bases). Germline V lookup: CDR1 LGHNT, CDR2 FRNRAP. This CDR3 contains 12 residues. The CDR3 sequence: CASEQGQHGYTF. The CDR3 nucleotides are TGTGCATCAGAACAGGGACAACATGGCTACACCTTC.

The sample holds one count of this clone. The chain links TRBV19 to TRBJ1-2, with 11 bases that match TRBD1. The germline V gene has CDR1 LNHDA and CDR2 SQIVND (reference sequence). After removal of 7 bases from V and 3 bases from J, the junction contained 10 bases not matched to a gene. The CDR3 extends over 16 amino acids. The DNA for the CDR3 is TGTGCCAGTACCAACTGGGACAGGGGGGAGGACTATGGCTACACCTTC. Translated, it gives CASTNWDRGEDYGYTF.